The rows below give T cell receptor beta chains drawn from one sample of a study of T cell responses to AZD1222 COVID-19 vaccine. TCRdb's copy holds only in-frame clones and misses some; the assay was immunoSEQ multiplex PCR. The sample has around 60,000 clones, roughly four fifths seen once. The sequencing used peripheral blood, collected 28 days after the second AZD1222 dose. Source of these receptors: an adult who received the AZD1222 COVID-19 vaccine. Both conserved end residues are part of each CDR3. Not every row has a clone size; where given, it reads once, few, many or a size class.

v_gene: TRBV10-3
abundance: .
j_gene: TRBJ2-7
CDR3aa: CAISGDGESPYEQYF

v_gene: TRBV7-2
abundance: .
j_gene: TRBJ1-5
CDR3aa: CASSSPGSGNQPQHF

v_gene: TRBV24-1
abundance: few
j_gene: TRBJ2-7
CDR3aa: CATSDLGQGATYEQYF

v_gene: TRBV27
abundance: once
j_gene: TRBJ1-6
CDR3aa: CASSFRQSPLHF

v_gene: TRBV9
abundance: once
j_gene: TRBJ2-3
CDR3aa: CASSVPQTGGRTDTQYF

v_gene: TRBV4-3
abundance: .
j_gene: TRBJ1-4
CDR3aa: CASSQDWHTNEKLFF

v_gene: TRBV6-6
abundance: .
j_gene: TRBJ2-5
CDR3aa: CASSLAGETQYF

v_gene: TRBV7-9
abundance: .
j_gene: TRBJ2-1
CDR3aa: CASSPQILGYNEQFF

v_gene: TRBV2
abundance: .
j_gene: TRBJ2-3
CDR3aa: CASSGGGQGGEDTQYF

v_gene: TRBV18
abundance: .
j_gene: TRBJ2-5
CDR3aa: CASSPRLAVQETQYF

v_gene: TRBV9
abundance: .
j_gene: TRBJ1-2
CDR3aa: CASSLGTGGDYGYTF

v_gene: TRBV28
abundance: .
j_gene: TRBJ2-2
CDR3aa: CASRSANTGELFF

v_gene: TRBV5-1
abundance: .
j_gene: TRBJ2-7
CDR3aa: CASSLRQDGEQYF

v_gene: TRBV7-2
abundance: .
j_gene: TRBJ2-5
CDR3aa: CASSLLRGARETQYF

v_gene: TRBV27
abundance: .
j_gene: TRBJ1-2
CDR3aa: CASRSPYGYTF

v_gene: TRBV4-3
abundance: .
j_gene: TRBJ2-7
CDR3aa: CASSQFGGGITYEQYF

v_gene: TRBV29-1
abundance: .
j_gene: TRBJ1-2
CDR3aa: CSVLANYGYTF

v_gene: TRBV29-1
abundance: .
j_gene: TRBJ2-1
CDR3aa: CSVSVTGLAGGRGDEQFF

v_gene: TRBV10-1
abundance: .
j_gene: TRBJ1-6
CDR3aa: CASTEPSGTENSPLHF

v_gene: TRBV28
abundance: .
j_gene: TRBJ1-2
CDR3aa: CASSSLNGYTF

v_gene: TRBV28
abundance: once
j_gene: TRBJ1-2
CDR3aa: CASSLYGGFPDYGYTF

v_gene: TRBV5-1
abundance: .
j_gene: TRBJ2-3
CDR3aa: CASSPMRQGYTDTQYF

v_gene: TRBV30
abundance: .
j_gene: TRBJ1-3
CDR3aa: CAWPDTGKANTIYF

v_gene: TRBV2
abundance: .
j_gene: TRBJ1-2
CDR3aa: CASSEGNYGYTF

v_gene: TRBV6-2/TRBV6-3
abundance: .
j_gene: TRBJ1-5
CDR3aa: CASSQTRGSNQPQHF

v_gene: TRBV29-1
abundance: .
j_gene: TRBJ2-3
CDR3aa: CSVPLGLAASTDTQYF

v_gene: TRBV11-3
abundance: .
j_gene: TRBJ1-1
CDR3aa: CASSLGQNTEAFF

v_gene: TRBV23-1
abundance: .
j_gene: TRBJ2-7
CDR3aa: CASSSTGTYSYEQYF

v_gene: TRBV28
abundance: .
j_gene: TRBJ2-7
CDR3aa: CASSRGDRPYEQYF